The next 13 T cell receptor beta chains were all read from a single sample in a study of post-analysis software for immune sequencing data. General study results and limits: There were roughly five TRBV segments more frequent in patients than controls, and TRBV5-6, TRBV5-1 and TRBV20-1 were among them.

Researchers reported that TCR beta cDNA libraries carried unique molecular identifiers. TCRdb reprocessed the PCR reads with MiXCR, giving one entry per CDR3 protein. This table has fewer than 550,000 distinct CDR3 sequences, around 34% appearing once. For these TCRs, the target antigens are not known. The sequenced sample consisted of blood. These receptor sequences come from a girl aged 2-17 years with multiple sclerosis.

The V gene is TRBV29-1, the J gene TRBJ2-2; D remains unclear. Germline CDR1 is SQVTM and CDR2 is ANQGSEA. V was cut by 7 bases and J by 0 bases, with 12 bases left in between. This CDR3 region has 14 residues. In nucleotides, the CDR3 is TGCAGCGGACGCCTGGTGGCGAACACCGGGGAGCTGTTTTTT. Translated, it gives CSGRLVANTGELFF.

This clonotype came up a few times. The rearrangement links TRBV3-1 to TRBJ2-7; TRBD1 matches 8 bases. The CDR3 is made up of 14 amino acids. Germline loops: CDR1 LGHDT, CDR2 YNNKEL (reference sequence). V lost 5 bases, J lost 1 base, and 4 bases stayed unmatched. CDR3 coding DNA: TGTGCCAGCAGCTCAGACAGGGGATCCTACGAGCAGTACTTC. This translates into CASSSDRGSYEQYF.

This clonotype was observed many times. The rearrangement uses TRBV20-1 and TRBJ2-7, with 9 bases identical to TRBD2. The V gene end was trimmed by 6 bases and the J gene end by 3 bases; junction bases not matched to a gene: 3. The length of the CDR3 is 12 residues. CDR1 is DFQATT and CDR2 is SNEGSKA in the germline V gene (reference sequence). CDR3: CSAEAGGYEQYF. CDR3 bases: TGCAGTGCAGAAGCGGGGGGCTACGAGCAGTACTTC.

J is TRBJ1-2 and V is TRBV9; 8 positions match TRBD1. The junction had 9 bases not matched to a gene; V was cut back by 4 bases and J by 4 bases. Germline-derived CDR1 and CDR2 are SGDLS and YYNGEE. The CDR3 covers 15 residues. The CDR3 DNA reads TGTGCCAGCAGCCCCGGGACAGGTTCCCCCTATGGCTACACCTTC. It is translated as CASSPGTGSPYGYTF.

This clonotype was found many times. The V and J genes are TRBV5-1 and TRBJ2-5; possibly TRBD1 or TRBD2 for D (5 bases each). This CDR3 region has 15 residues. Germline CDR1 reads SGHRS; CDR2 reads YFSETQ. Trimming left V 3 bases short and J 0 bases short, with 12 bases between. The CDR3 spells CASSSAGTHQETQYF. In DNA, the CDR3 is TGCGCCAGCAGCTCTGCCGGGACGCACCAAGAGACCCAGTACTTC. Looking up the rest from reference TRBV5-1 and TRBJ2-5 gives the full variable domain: KAGVTQTPRYLIKTRGQQVTLSCSPISGHRSVSWYQQTPGQGLQFLFEYFSETQRNKGNFPGRFSGRQFSNSRSEMNVSTLELGDSALYLCASSSAGTHQETQYFGPGTRLLVL.

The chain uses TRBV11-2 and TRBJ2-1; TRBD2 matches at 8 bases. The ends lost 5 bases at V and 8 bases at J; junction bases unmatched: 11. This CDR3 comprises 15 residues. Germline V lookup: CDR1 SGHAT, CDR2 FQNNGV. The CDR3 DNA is TGTGCCAGCAGCCGTCTCCGGGGGGGCCGGTATGAGCAGTTCTTC. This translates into CASSRLRGGRYEQFF. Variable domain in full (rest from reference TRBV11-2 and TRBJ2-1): EAGVAQSPRYKIIEKRQSVAFWCNPISGHATLYWYQQILGQGPKLLIQFQNNGVVDDSQLPKDRFSAERLKGVDSTLKIQPAKLEDSAVYLCASSRLRGGRYEQFFGPGTRLTVL.

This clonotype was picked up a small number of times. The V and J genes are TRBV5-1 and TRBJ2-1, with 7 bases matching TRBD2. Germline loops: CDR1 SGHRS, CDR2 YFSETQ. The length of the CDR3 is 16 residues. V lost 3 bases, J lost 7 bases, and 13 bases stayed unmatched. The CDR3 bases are TGCGCCAGCAGCTGGGATCCCGCGGGGGTCCGTAATGAGCAGTTCTTC. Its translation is CASSWDPAGVRNEQFF.

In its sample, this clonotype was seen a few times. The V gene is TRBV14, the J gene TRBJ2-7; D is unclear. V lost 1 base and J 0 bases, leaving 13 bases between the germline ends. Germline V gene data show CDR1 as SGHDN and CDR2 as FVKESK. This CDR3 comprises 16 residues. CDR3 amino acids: CASSQGERAFSYEQYF. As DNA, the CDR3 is TGTGCCAGCAGCCAAGGAGAGCGAGCTTTCTCCTACGAGCAGTACTTC.

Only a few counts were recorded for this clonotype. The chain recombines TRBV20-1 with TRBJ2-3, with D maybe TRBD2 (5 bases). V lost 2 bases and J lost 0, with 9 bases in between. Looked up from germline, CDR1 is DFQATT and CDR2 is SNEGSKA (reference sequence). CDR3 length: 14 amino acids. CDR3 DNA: TGCAGTGCTAGATTTGGCGGGAGCACAGATACGCAGTATTTT. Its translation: CSARFGGSTDTQYF.

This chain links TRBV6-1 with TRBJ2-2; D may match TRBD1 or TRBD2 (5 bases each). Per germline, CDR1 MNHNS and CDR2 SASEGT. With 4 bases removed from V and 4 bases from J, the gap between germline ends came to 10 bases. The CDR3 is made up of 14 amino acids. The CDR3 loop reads CASSVAGATGELFF. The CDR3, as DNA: TGTGCCAGCAGTGTTGCCGGGGCCACCGGGGAGCTGTTTTTT.

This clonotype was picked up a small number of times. CDR3: CASSYSLAGMYEQYF. CDR3 sequence (DNA): TGTGCCAGCAGTTACTCACTAGCTGGTATGTACGAGCAGTACTTC. V usage is TRBV6-5 and J usage is TRBJ2-7; maybe TRBD2 (6 bases). Looked up from germline, CDR1 is MNHEY and CDR2 is SVGAGI. The CDR3 contains 15 residues. V was trimmed by 0 bases and J by 4 bases, leaving 13 bases between them.

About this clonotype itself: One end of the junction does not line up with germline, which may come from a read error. The CDR3 DNA follows: TGCGCCAGCAGCTTGAGCCTTGCTAGCACAGATACGCAGTATTTT. Its protein product is CASSLSLASTDTQYF. This rearrangement joins TRBV27 to TRBJ2-3; D remains ambiguous. Germline CDR1 MNHEY, CDR2 SMNVEV (reference sequence). This CDR3 is built from 15 residues.

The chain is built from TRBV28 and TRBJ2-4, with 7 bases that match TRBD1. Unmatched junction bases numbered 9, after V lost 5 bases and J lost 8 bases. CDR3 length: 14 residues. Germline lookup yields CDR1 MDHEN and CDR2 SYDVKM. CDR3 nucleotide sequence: TGTGCCAGCAGTCGGACGACAGGGATTGACATTCAGTACTTC. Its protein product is CASSRTTGIDIQYF.